These 29 T cell receptor beta chains originate from one sample sequenced in a study of OX40 agonist ivuxolimab in advanced cancers. Clones were read by immunoSEQ multiplex PCR, and TCRdb kept only the in-frame ones, dropping some. The table has 43,000 or so clones, approximately 86% seen once. Sequenced here: CD4+ or CD8+ T cells sorted from blood, sampled in a trial of the OX40 agonist ivuxolimab. Every receptor here comes from an adult with an advanced solid tumor such as melanoma, head and neck, liver or kidney cancer.

The V gene is TRBV5-8, the J gene TRBJ1-2; D is possibly TRBD1 (6 bases). Trimming took 4 bases from V and 3 from J, leaving 16 bases between them. CDR3 size: 15 residues. CDR1 is SGHTS and CDR2 is YDEGEE in the germline V gene. In DNA, the CDR3 is TGTGCCAGCAGCCCGGGGGAGGGGGTTTACTATGGCTACACCTTC. Translating it yields CASSPGEGVYYGYTF.

This chain joins TRBV7-8 and TRBJ1-1; D call uncertain. Germline V CDR1 and CDR2: SGHVS, FQNEAQ. The CDR3 totals 14 residues. The V and J ends lost 3 bases and 3 bases respectively, with 11 bases between them. The CDR3 spells CASSLRHGDTEAFF. CDR3 coding DNA: TGTGCCAGCAGCTTGCGACATGGGGACACTGAAGCTTTCTTT.

The rearrangement links TRBV28 to TRBJ2-3, with 13 bases fitting TRBD2. J lost 1 base, V lost 2 bases, and 6 bases had no gene match. Per germline, CDR1 MDHEN and CDR2 SYDVKM. The CDR3 spans 18 residues. CDR3 in DNA: TGTGCCAGCAGTTTAAGCTACGGACTAGCGGGGGGCACAGATACGCAGTATTTT. This encodes CASSLSYGLAGGTDTQYF.

V is TRBV5-6 and J is TRBJ1-3; no reliable D call. This CDR3 contains 15 residues. Germline CDR1 is SGHDT and CDR2 is YYEEEE. V dropped 4 bases and J dropped 4 bases, with 15 bases sitting between them. CDR3 DNA sequence: TGTGCCAGCAGCGACGAAGGGCCCTTAGGAAACACCATATATTTT. Protein: CASSDEGPLGNTIYF.

The rearrangement uses TRBV7-9 and TRBJ2-2; the D is unclear. The germline CDR1 and CDR2 sequences are SEHNR and FQNEAQ (reference sequence). The V end was cut by 2 bases, the J end by 5 bases, with 6 bases between. The CDR3 is 13 amino acids. The CDR3 region is CASSLLETGELFF. The CDR3 DNA reads as TGTGCCAGCAGCTTACTCGAGACCGGGGAGCTGTTTTTT. The whole variable domain, remainder taken from reference TRBV7-9 and TRBJ2-2, is DTGVSQNPRHKITKRGQNVTFRCDPISEHNRLYWYRQTLGQGPEFLTYFQNEAQLEKSRLLSDRFSAERPKGSFSTLEIQRTEQGDSAMYLCASSLLETGELFFGEGSRLTVL.

V and J are TRBV7-9 and TRBJ2-7; D ambiguous. CDR1 is SEHNR and CDR2 is FQNEAQ in the germline V gene (reference sequence). V was shortened by 1 base and J by 3 bases, with 10 bases between the two germline ends. This CDR3 is 14 amino acids long. In nucleotides, the CDR3 is TGTGCCAGCAGCTTAGAGGTACAGAACTACGAGCAGTACTTC. This gives the protein CASSLEVQNYEQYF.

This clone was observed once. This chain links TRBV2 with TRBJ2-3; D is perhaps TRBD1 (6 bases). CDR1 and CDR2 from the germline V gene are SNHLY and FYNNEI. Trimming took off 7 bases at V and 5 bases at J, with 13 bases between the two ends. This CDR3 region has 13 residues. CDR3: CASTSGQLDTQYF. Written as DNA, the CDR3 is TGTGCCAGCACGTCCGGACAGCTAGATACGCAGTATTTT.

The gene calls are TRBV10-1 and TRBJ2-7; D could derive from TRBD1 or TRBD2 (5 bases each). With 1 base removed from V and 4 bases from J, the gap between germline ends came to 11 bases. The CDR3 totals 14 residues. Looked up from germline, CDR1 is WNHNN and CDR2 is SYGVQD (reference sequence). The CDR3: CASSEFQGGYEQYF. CDR3 in DNA: TGCGCCAGCAGTGAGTTTCAGGGCGGGTACGAGCAGTACTTC.

The rearrangement links TRBV6-6 to TRBJ2-7; TRBD1 is a possible D gene (5 bases). Germline loops: CDR1 MNHNY, CDR2 SVGAGI (reference sequence). V was pared by 4 bases and J by 2 bases, with 9 bases between. The CDR3 length is 13 residues. CDR3 nucleotides: TGTGCCAGCAGTTTAGACAGAACCTACGAGCAGTACTTC. Translating it yields CASSLDRTYEQYF.

The chain combines TRBV29-1 with TRBJ2-5, with 11 bases lining up with TRBD1. Germline V lookup: CDR1 SQVTM, CDR2 ANQGSEA. V was pared by 7 bases and J by 5 bases, with 12 bases of the junction left unmatched. The CDR3 extends over 15 amino acids. The DNA for the CDR3 is TGCAGCGGCTTTCGGACAGGGGGCGCGGGGGAGACCCAGTACTTC. Residues: CSGFRTGGAGETQYF.

This clone was found a few times. The genes are TRBV5-5 and TRBJ2-3; 12 bases align to TRBD2. CDR1 SGHKS and CDR2 YYEKEE come from the germline V gene (reference sequence). The CDR3 runs 18 residues. Germline trimming cut 0 bases from V and 0 bases from J; bases unmatched to any gene: 5. CDR3 region: CASSLGLAGGPSTDTQYF. The CDR3 coding sequence is TGTGCCAGCAGCTTGGGGCTAGCGGGGGGGCCTAGCACAGATACGCAGTATTTT.

The J gene is TRBJ1-2, the V gene TRBV4-1; D not resolved. CDR3 length: 11 residues. With 1 base removed from V and 6 bases from J, the gap between germline ends came to 3 bases. Looked up from germline, CDR1 is MGHRA and CDR2 is YSYEKL. CDR3 protein: CASSQVDGYTF. In DNA form, the CDR3 reads TGCGCCAGCAGCCAAGTGGATGGCTACACCTTC.

V is TRBV11-3 and J is TRBJ1-5; D unclear. Trimming shortened V by 6 bases and J by 13 bases, and 16 bases separated the two germline ends. Looked up from germline, CDR1 is SGHNT and CDR2 is YENEEA. The CDR3 extends over 12 amino acids. CDR3 in amino acids: CASRFTGTCQHF. The CDR3 coding sequence is TGTGCCAGCAGATTTACGGGTACATGTCAGCATTTT.

V gene TRBV9 combines with J gene TRBJ2-2; TRBD1 matches 9 bases. This CDR3 contains 17 residues. The V gene's germline CDR1 is SGDLS and CDR2 YYNGEE. Trimming removed 1 base from V and 0 bases from J; junction bases left unmatched: 4. The CDR3 coding sequence is TGTGCCAGCAGCGTAAGGACAGGGGCTGCGAACACCGGGGAGCTGTTTTTT. It is translated as CASSVRTGAANTGELFF.

Only a few counts were recorded for this clone. J is TRBJ1-1 and V is TRBV30; 7 nucleotides match TRBD1. V was clipped by 1 base and J by 3 bases; unmatched bases: 2. Germline CDR1 and CDR2: GTSNPN and SVGIG (reference sequence). The length of the CDR3 is 13 residues. The CDR3 is CAWSAQGYTEAFF. The CDR3 nucleotides are TGTGCCTGGAGTGCACAGGGGTACACTGAAGCTTTCTTT.

This clone was found once. The V and J genes are TRBV15 and TRBJ1-2; possible D gene TRBD1, 6 bases. CDR1 and CDR2 (germline): LNHNV, YYDKDF (reference sequence). This CDR3 is built from 14 residues. V gave up 1 base and J gave up 3 bases, with 9 bases separating them. CDR3 sequence reads: CATSRARTDYGYTF. The CDR3 DNA reads TGTGCCACCAGCAGAGCACGGACAGACTATGGCTACACCTTC.

A single count supports this clone. The rearrangement joins TRBV7-2 to TRBJ2-5; tentatively, D is TRBD1 (7 bases). Trimming removed 1 base from V and 0 bases from J, with 12 bases in between. This CDR3 comprises 16 residues. The germline V gene has CDR1 SGHTA and CDR2 FQGNSA. Here the CDR3 reads CASSLGAGGYQETQYF. The CDR3, as DNA: TGTGCCAGCAGCTTAGGGGCAGGGGGGTACCAAGAGACCCAGTACTTC. Filled out from reference TRBV7-2 and TRBJ2-5, the complete variable domain reads GAGVSQSPSNKVTEKGKDVELRCDPISGHTALYWYRQSLGQGLEFLIYFQGNSAPDKSGLPSDRFSAERTGGSVSTLTIQRTQQEDSAVYLCASSLGAGGYQETQYFGPGTRLLVL.

The chain employs TRBV11-2 and TRBJ2-5, with D maybe TRBD2 (6 bases). In germline, CDR1 is SGHAT, CDR2 FQNNGV. This CDR3 contains 16 residues. The V gene lost 1 base and the J gene lost 2 bases, with 14 bases spanning the gap. CDR3 region: CASSLGAAGLQETQYF. The CDR3 nucleotides read TGTGCCAGCAGCTTAGGGGCAGCGGGCCTTCAAGAGACCCAGTACTTC. The full variable domain, completed using reference TRBV11-2 and TRBJ2-5, is EAGVAQSPRYKIIEKRQSVAFWCNPISGHATLYWYQQILGQGPKLLIQFQNNGVVDDSQLPKDRFSAERLKGVDSTLKIQPAKLEDSAVYLCASSLGAAGLQETQYFGPGTRLLVL.

The genes are TRBV2 and TRBJ1-2; D unresolved. In germline, CDR1 is SNHLY, CDR2 FYNNEI. CDR3 length: 14 amino acids. Trimming shortened V by 1 base and J by 0 bases, and 6 bases separated the two germline ends. CDR3: CASSEEASNYGYTF. CDR3 DNA sequence: TGTGCCAGCAGTGAAGAAGCATCTAACTATGGCTACACCTTC.

This rearrangement joins TRBV12-5 to TRBJ2-4; no clear D. The CDR3 spans 12 residues. Germline CDR1 reads LGHNT; CDR2 reads FRNRAP. CDR3 DNA: TGTGCACCGGCCTTTACCAAAAACATTCAGTACTTC. This gives the protein CAPAFTKNIQYF. The whole variable domain, filled in from reference TRBV12-5 and TRBJ2-4, reads DARVTQTPRHKVTEMGQEVTMRCQPILGHNTVFWYRQTMMQGLELLAYFRNRAPLDDSGMPKDRFSAEMPDATLATLKIQPSEPRDSAVYFCAPAFTKNIQYFGAGTRLSVL.

In the case of this clone: The same CDR3 is also encoded by other DNA sequences in this sample. This chain connects TRBV7-9 to TRBJ2-5; D uncertain. The V end was cut by 0 bases, the J end by 5 bases, with 1 base between. The CDR3 is 11 amino acids. The germline gives CDR1 SEHNR, CDR2 FQNEAQ (reference sequence). CDR3 residues: CASSLAETQYF. The CDR3, as DNA: TGTGCCAGCAGCTTAGCCGAGACCCAGTACTTC.

The V and J genes are TRBV6-1 and TRBJ2-7; D might be TRBD2 (6 bases). Germline V gives CDR1 MNHNS, CDR2 SASEGT. This CDR3 has 14 residues. Trimming removed 4 bases from V and 2 bases from J, with 12 bases in between. DNA of the CDR3: TGTGCCAGCAGTGGGGCAGGGAGGACCTACGAGCAGTACTTC. Amino acid sequence: CASSGAGRTYEQYF.

This clone appeared a few times. This CDR3 reads CASSPDGGESTDTQYF. The CDR3, as DNA: TGTGCCAGCAGCCCCGATGGCGGGGAGAGCACAGATACGCAGTATTTT. The V call is TRBV7-9, the J call TRBJ2-3; D is possibly TRBD2 (6 bases). The CDR3 spans 16 residues. From germline, CDR1 is SEHNR and CDR2 FQNEAQ (reference sequence). Trimming stripped 5 bases from V and 0 bases from J, with 15 bases between.

The chain joins TRBV6-5 to TRBJ2-5; tentative D call: TRBD2 (7 bases). CDR3 length: 15 residues. Germline V gene lookup returns CDR1 MNHEY and CDR2 SVGAGI. Trimming took 4 bases from V and 4 from J, leaving 16 bases between them. This CDR3 is CASSSRGGGAETQYF. For the CDR3, the DNA is TGTGCCAGCAGTTCGAGAGGCGGGGGCGCAGAGACCCAGTACTTC.

The rearrangement joins TRBV28 to TRBJ1-2; D uncertain. The V and J ends lost 6 bases and 3 bases respectively, with 8 bases between them. The CDR3 runs 12 residues. In germline, CDR1 is MDHEN, CDR2 SYDVKM. Here the CDR3 reads CASSPLYYGYTF. CDR3 nucleotides: TGTGCCAGCAGCCCTTTATACTATGGCTACACCTTC.

The chain links TRBV11-3 to TRBJ2-7, with D tentatively TRBD2 (6 bases). CDR1 SGHNT and CDR2 YENEEA come from the germline V gene. The CDR3 runs to 12 residues. V lost 0 bases and J 6 bases, leaving 6 bases between the germline ends. This CDR3 is CASSLEGGEQYF. DNA of the CDR3: TGTGCCAGCAGCTTAGAGGGGGGCGAGCAGTACTTC.

The chain recombines TRBV4-1 with TRBJ2-4; 9 bases agree with TRBD2. CDR3 length: 14 residues. Trimming took 3 bases from V and 6 from J; bases not matched to a gene: 3. Germline CDR1 and CDR2: MGHRA and YSYEKL. The CDR3 bases are TGCGCCAGCAGCCAGCGGGGGGGCGTAAACATTCAGTACTTC. Amino acid sequence: CASSQRGGVNIQYF.

This clone was observed a few times. The V and J genes are TRBV5-1 and TRBJ1-2, with 11 bases aligning to TRBD1. This CDR3 has 16 amino acids. Looked up from germline, CDR1 is SGHRS and CDR2 is YFSETQ. The V gene end was trimmed by 0 bases and the J gene end by 4 bases; junction bases not matched to a gene: 5. CDR3 sequence: CASSLEGTGGSYGYTF. The CDR3 DNA reads as TGCGCCAGCAGCTTGGAGGGGACAGGGGGATCCTATGGCTACACCTTC.

The gene calls are TRBV30 and TRBJ1-1, with D tentatively TRBD1 (5 bases). The V end lost 2 bases, the J end lost 2 bases, and 15 bases lay between the germline ends. From germline, CDR1 is GTSNPN and CDR2 SVGIG (reference sequence). CDR3 length equals 15 residues. CDR3 sequence: CAWSRTGTPNTEAFF. The DNA of the CDR3 is TGTGCCTGGAGTCGAACCGGGACTCCCAACACTGAAGCTTTCTTT.